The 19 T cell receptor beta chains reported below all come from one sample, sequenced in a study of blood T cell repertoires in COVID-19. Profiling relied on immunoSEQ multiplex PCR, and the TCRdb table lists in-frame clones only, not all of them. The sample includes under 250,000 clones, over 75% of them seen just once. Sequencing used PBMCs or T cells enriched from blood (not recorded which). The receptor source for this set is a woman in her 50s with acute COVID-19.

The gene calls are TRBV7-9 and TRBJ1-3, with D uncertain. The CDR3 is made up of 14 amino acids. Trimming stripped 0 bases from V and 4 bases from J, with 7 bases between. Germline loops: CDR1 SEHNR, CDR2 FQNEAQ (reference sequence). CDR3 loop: CASSLAQAGNTIYF. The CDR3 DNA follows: TGTGCCAGCAGCTTAGCCCAAGCGGGAAACACCATATATTTT.

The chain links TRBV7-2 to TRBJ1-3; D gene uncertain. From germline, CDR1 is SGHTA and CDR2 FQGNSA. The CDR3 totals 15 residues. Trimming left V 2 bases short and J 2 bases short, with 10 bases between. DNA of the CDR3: TGTGCCAGCAGCTTAAGTCCGACTCCTGGAAACACCATATATTTT. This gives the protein CASSLSPTPGNTIYF.

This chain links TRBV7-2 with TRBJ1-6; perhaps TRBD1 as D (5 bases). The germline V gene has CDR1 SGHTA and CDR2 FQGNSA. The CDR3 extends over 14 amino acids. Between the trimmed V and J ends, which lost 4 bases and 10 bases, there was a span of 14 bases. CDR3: CASSSKGRESPLHF. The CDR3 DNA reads TGTGCCAGCAGCTCAAAGGGCAGGGAATCACCCCTCCACTTT.

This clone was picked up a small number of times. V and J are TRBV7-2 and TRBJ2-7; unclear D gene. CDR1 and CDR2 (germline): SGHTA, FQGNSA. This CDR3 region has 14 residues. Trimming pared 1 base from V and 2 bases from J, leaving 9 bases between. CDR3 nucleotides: TGTGCCAGCAGCTTAGGAGGTTCCGCCTACGAGCAGTACTTC. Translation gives CASSLGGSAYEQYF.

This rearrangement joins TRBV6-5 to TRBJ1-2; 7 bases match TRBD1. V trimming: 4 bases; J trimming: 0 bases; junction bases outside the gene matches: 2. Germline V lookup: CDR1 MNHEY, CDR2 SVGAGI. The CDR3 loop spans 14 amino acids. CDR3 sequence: CASSSGGTNYGYTF. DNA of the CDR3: TGTGCCAGCAGTTCAGGGGGAACTAACTATGGCTACACCTTC.

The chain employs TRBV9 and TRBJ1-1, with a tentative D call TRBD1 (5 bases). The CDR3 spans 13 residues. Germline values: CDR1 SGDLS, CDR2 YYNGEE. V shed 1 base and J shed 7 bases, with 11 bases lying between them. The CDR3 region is CASSVIDSIEAFF. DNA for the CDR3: TGTGCCAGCAGCGTAATTGACAGTATTGAAGCTTTCTTT. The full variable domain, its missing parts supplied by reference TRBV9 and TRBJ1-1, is DSGVTQTPKHLITATGQRVTLRCSPRSGDLSVYWYQQSLDQGLQFLIQYYNGEERAKGNILERFSAQQFPDLHSELNLSSLELGDSALYFCASSVIDSIEAFFGQGTRLTVV.

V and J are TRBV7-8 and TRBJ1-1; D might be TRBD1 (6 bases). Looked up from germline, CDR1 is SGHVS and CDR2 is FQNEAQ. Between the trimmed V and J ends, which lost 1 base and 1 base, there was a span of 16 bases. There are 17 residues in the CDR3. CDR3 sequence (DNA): TGTGCCAGCAGCTTAGGCGGTTTGGGGGCAGCGAACACTGAAGCTTTCTTT. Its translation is CASSLGGLGAANTEAFF.

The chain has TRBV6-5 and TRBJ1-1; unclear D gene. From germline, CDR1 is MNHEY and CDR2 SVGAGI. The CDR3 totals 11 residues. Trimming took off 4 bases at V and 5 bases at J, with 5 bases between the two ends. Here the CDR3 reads CASSSTTEAFF. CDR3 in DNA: TGTGCCAGCAGTTCTACTACTGAAGCTTTCTTT.

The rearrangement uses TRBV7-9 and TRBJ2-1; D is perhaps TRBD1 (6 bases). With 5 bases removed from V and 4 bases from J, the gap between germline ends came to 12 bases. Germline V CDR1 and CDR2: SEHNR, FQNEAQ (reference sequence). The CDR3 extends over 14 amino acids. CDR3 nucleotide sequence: TGTGCCAGCAGCGTCGTAGGACAGTACAATGAGCAGTTCTTC. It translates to CASSVVGQYNEQFF.

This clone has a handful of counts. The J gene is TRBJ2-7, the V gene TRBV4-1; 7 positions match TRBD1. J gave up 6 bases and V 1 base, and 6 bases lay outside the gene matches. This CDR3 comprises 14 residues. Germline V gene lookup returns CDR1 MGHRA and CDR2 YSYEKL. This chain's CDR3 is CASSQGQGLIEQYF. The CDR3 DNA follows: TGCGCCAGCAGCCAAGGACAGGGTCTCATCGAGCAGTACTTC.

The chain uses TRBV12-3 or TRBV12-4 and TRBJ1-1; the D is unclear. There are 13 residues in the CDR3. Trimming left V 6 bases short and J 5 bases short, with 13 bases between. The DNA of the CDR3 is TGTGCCAGCAGATTTGGACCGGGGACTGAAGCTTTCTTT. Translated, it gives CASRFGPGTEAFF.

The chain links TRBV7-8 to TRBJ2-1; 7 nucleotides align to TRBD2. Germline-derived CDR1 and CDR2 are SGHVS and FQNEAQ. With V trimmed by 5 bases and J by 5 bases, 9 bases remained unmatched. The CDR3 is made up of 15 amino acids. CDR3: CASSRAGTTNNEQFF. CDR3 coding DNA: TGTGCCAGCAGCCGAGCCGGGACTACCAACAATGAGCAGTTCTTC.

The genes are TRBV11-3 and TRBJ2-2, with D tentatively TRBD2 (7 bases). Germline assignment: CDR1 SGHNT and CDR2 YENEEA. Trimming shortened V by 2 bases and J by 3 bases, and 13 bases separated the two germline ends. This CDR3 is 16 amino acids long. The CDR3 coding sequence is TGTGCCAGCAGCTTATTTCGGGGGGCCGACACCGGGGAGCTGTTTTTT. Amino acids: CASSLFRGADTGELFF.

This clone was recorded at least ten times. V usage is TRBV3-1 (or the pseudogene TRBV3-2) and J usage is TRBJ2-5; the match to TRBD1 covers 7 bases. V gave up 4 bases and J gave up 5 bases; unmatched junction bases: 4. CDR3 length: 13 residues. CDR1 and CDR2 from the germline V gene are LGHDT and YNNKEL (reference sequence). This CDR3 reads CASSPLQGETQYF. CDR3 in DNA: TGTGCCAGCAGCCCGCTACAGGGGGAGACCCAGTACTTC.

The CDR3 DNA reads TGTGCCAGCAGCACCGGGACTAGCGGGGGGGTCATTCAGTACTTC. This sequence encodes CASSTGTSGGVIQYF. The chain links TRBV7-2 to TRBJ2-4, with TRBD2 identical over 16 bases. With V trimmed by 5 bases and J by 9 bases, 4 bases remained unmatched. The CDR3 covers 15 residues. Germline V gene data show CDR1 as SGHTA and CDR2 as FQGNSA.

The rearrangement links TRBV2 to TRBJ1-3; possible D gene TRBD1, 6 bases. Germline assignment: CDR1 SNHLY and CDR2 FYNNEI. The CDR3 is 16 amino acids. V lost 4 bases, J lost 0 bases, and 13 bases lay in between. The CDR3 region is CASSVGRGSSGNTIYF. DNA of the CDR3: TGTGCCAGCAGTGTAGGCAGGGGATCCTCTGGAAACACCATATATTTT.

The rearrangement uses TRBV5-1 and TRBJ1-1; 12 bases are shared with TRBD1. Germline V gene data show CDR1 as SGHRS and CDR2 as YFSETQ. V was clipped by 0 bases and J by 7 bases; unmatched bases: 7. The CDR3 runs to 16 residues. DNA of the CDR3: TGCGCCAGCAGCTTGGCGGGGACAGGGGGCGCTGGTGAAGCTTTCTTT. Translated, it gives CASSLAGTGGAGEAFF.

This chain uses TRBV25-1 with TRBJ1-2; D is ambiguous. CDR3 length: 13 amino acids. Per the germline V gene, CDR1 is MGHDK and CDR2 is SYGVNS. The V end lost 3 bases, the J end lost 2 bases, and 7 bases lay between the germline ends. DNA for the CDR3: TGTGCCAGCAGTGAGGACTTCAACTATGGCTACACCTTC. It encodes CASSEDFNYGYTF.

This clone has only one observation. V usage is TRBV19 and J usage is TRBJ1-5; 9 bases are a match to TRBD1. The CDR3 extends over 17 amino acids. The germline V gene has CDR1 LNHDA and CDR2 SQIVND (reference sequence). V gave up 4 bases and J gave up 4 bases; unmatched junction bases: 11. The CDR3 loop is CASSNRQGGSWNQPQHF. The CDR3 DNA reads TGTGCCAGTAGTAATCGACAGGGGGGCTCTTGGAATCAGCCCCAGCATTTT.